The entry below describes one T cell receptor (beta chain). Its antigen remains unknown. This sample is part of a study of shared clonotypes between healthy human individuals. Study-wide findings and caveats: Naive CD4 clonotypes overlapped across several donors at roughly 5%. Collection of samples was limited to blood; tissue repertoires likely differ.

The study drew its donors from healthy HIV-negative adults without recent acute infections or vaccinations. CDR3 length: 15 amino acids. With V trimmed by 5 bases and J by 1 base, 3 bases remained unmatched. Germline lookup yields CDR1 SGHVS and CDR2 FQNEAQ. The authors loaded 200 ng DNA, 27,000 or so T cell genomes, into sorted-subset replicate PCRs. The table came from immunoSEQ multiplex PCR; TCRdb's copy has only in-frame clones and leaves some out. Of a few million clones in the sample, approximately 93% were seen once. This chain links TRBV7-8 with TRBJ1-5; 9 bases are shared with TRBD1. Sequencing was performed on naive CD4+ T cells from PBMCs. This sample's subset: CD45RA+ positively selected. The source of this sequence is a man aged 18 to 30 in good health. Some clones in this sample may be carry-over from other donors' samples. In nucleotides, the CDR3 is TGTGCCAGCAGCCGGGACAGGGTCAGCAATCAGCCCCAGCATTTT. Translation gives CASSRDRVSNQPQHF.